This T cell receptor beta chain emerged from a study of T cell responses to AZD1222 COVID-19 vaccine. Clones were sequenced by immunoSEQ multiplex PCR, and TCRdb holds only the in-frame ones, with some missing. The sample has approximately 100,000 clones, 87% seen once; the top ten hold less than 3.5%. The specimen was peripheral blood, collected on day 0 of AZD1222 vaccination. The receptor was isolated from an adult in good health.

The CDR3 coding sequence is TGTGCCAGCAGCCAAGTTGGCGGGACAGGGGGCAATCAGCCCCAGCATTTT. This codes for CASSQVGGTGGNQPQHF. V is TRBV3-1 (or the pseudogene TRBV3-2) and J is TRBJ1-5, with 10 bases fitting TRBD1. Germline V gives CDR1 LGHDT, CDR2 YNNKEL (reference sequence). V was pared by 1 base and J by 2 bases, with 5 bases of the junction left unmatched. CDR3 size: 17 residues.